In this sample, the clone carrying this TCR beta chain turned up many times. This CDR3 is built from 15 residues. Looked up from germline, CDR1 is DFQATT and CDR2 is SNEGSKA (reference sequence). V dropped 1 base and J dropped 0 bases, with 10 bases sitting between them. Molecular barcoding with unique molecular identifiers was used for the TCRbeta library. TCRdb independently ran MiXCR on the PCR reads; one entry per CDR3 protein. The sample lists around 380,000 distinct CDR3 sequences, about a tenth seen once, with roughly 5.1% in the top ten. The data originate from a study of T-cell reconstitution after alpha-beta-depleted transplantation in children.

The chain employs TRBV20-1 and TRBJ1-3; D not resolved. The source of this sequence is a human donor who donated a stem cell graft to a child with acute myeloid leukemia. Material: PBMCs from the stem cell graft donor, obtained from the stem cell graft. The CDR3 DNA is TGCAGTGCTAGAGGGCAGGCTATCTCTGGAAACACCATATATTTT. Its translation: CSARGQAISGNTIYF.